This record concerns one TCR beta chain sequence. The data stem from a study of shared T cell receptors in the human thymus. Profiled with immunoSEQ multiplex PCR; TCRdb holds only in-frame clones, not every one. The repertoire holds more than 550,000 clones, with about 89% as singletons. The CDR3 runs 15 residues. The ends were cut back, 8 bases at V and 1 base at J, with 18 bases in the middle. The germline V gene has CDR1 MNHEY and CDR2 SVGAGI. This sample also appeared in a second study, on human thymus T cells. In that study: Healthy Finnish infants having corrective surgery for congenital heart defects served as donors. Resections were taken during corrective heart surgery, and the thymus tissue came from these. Related studies noted strongly shared thymic repertoires across unrelated people.

The clonotype was recovered from a boy under two years old with a congenital heart defect. V usage is TRBV6-5 and J usage is TRBJ2-7; weak D call: TRBD2 (6 bases). The sequenced material came from thymocytes. The CDR3 here is CASSRRGTPSYEQYF. DNA of the CDR3: TGTGCCAGCTCCCGACGCGGGACTCCATCCTACGAGCAGTACTTC.